This T cell receptor (beta chain) was captured by sequencing in a study of human versus mouse CDR3 diversity and MHC coevolution (TCRdb year 2017). At the level of the whole study: According to reports, the immunoSEQ assay detects one in 200,000 T cells and minimizes multiplex PCR amplification bias. Across mouse and human samples, the number of valid reads per sample ranged from about 0.6 x 10^7 to 1.8 x 10^7. Human naive CD4 T cell repertoires were used as a reference for TCR selection on multiple MHC II alleles and were compared with human-TCR-locus transgenic mice carrying single MHC II. Three healthy volunteer blood donors made up the human cohort, with one aged 30 to 40, one aged 40 to 50 and one aged 60 to 69 at collection.

On the study overall, not on this receptor specifically: On average, more CDR3 deletions and insertions were observed in humans than in mice, indicating greater exonuclease and TdT activity. Among all compared groups, most of the three human donors had the lowest clonal inequality scores. The largest TCR beta repertoire, some 1.6 million clonotypes, was estimated by iCHAO1 for humans, a finding likely attributable to selection by multiple MHC II molecules. Because human T cells were selected on about six MHC II alleles, repertoire diversity in humans and mice was not considered directly comparable.

Genomic DNA was extracted from the sorted cells using the QIAGEN blood and tissue kit and was quantified on a NanoDrop 1000. The immunoSEQ platform deep sequenced and quantified TCR alpha and beta chains by multiplex PCR of genomic DNA. The paper's data handling went like this. TCR sequences were annotated using IMGT gene and region definitions. Out-of-frame rearrangements were taken as a proxy for the preselection repertoire and were compared with in-frame clonotypes. Repertoire size was estimated with the iCHAO1 estimator supplied with the immunoSEQ platform. A Gini index based on the Lorenz curve was applied to in-frame amino acid clonotypes to measure clonal inequality. The intersect function in the R package tcR was used to count shared clonotypes, while the Jaccard index served to score similarity. The R prcomp function was used without normalization to run principal component analysis of V, J and V-J usage frequencies. TCRdb re-hosts the immuneACCESS table, in-frame sequences only. Its copies lack some clones; in the studies checked, an unresolved V gene accounts for under half of them, and the cause for the rest is not known. V, J and clone size were drawn from that table, and D and trimming were deduced from the DNA. Within this sample are tens of thousands of clones, with around 92% of them counted one time only. The top ten clonotypes cover over 0.12% of the sample.

For this clone: Its antigen remains unidentified. Within one base of it there is no much larger clone, and no base qualities were kept.

Fluorescence-activated cell sorting was used to pull naive CD4 T cells, meaning cells that were CD45RO-negative and CD62L-positive, out of the PBMCs. From each donor, about 48 ml of fresh peripheral blood was taken, and Ficoll density centrifugation was then used to isolate PBMCs. All samples were sorted on a FACSAria III instrument and reached purity above 85%. CDR1 and CDR2 were assigned from the germline V gene as SGHTA and FQGTGA. The CDR3, from cysteine to phenylalanine, totals 16 residues. CDR3 DNA is the only sequence kept; it has 48 bases, read in frame from the first base. Unmatched junction bases come to 14, with V trimmed by 5 bases and J by 9 bases.

Input material: naive CD4+ T cells from blood. The cell subset or site label on this specimen signifies: CD45RO-negative CD62L-positive naive CD4 T cells. Recombination linked TRBV7-3 to TRBJ2-1; 9 of the junction bases match TRBD2. The TCR sequence derives from a person aged 30-69 years in good health. The base sequence is TGTGCCAGCAGCCCGGGCGGGGGGGCCGGGGTGGGTGAGCAGTTCTTC. The resulting protein is CASSPGGGAGVGEQFF.